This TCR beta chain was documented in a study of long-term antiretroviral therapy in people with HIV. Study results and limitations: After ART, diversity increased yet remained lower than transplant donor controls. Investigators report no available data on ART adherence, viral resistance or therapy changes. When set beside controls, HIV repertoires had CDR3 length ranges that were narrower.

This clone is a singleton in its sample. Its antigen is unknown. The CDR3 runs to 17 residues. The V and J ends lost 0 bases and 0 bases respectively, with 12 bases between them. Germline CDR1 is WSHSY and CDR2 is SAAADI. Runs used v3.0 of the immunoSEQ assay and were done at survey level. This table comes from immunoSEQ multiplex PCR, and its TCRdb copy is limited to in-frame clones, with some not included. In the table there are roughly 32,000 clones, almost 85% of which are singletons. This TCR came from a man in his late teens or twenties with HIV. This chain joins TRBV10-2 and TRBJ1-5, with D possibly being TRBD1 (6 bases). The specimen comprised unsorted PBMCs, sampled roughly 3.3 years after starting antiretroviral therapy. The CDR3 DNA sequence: TGCGCCAGCAGTGAGTCCCGGACAGTATATAGCAATCAGCCCCAGCATTTT. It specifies CASSESRTVYSNQPQHF.